This TCR beta chain emerged from a study of blood T cell repertoires in COVID-19. Overall study context: Collection of acute and convalescent COVID-19 samples took place in the United States, Italy and Spain.

The CDR3 consists of 11 residues. Seattle's enrolled individuals joined amid active infection and were then monitored longitudinally. Authors' processing steps: Nucleated cell counts were estimated from reference gene primer amplification. Clones were read by immunoSEQ multiplex PCR, and TCRdb kept only the in-frame ones, dropping some. V, J and clone size are those of that table, while D and trimming were read from the DNA. Of hundreds of thousands of clones listed, 86% are singletons. This clonotype was obtained from a woman of 80 years or more with COVID-19, enrolled during active disease. Specimen: peripheral blood. The chain links TRBV21-1 to TRBJ2-7; the listed D gene, TRBD1, was not tested against the DNA. TRBV21-1 is described as a pseudogene. The chain's CDR3 is CASGTAYEQYF. The DNA of the CDR3 is TGTGCCAGCGGCACAGCCTACGAGCAGTACTTC.